This T cell receptor (beta chain) was profiled in a study of blood T cell repertoires in COVID-19. Study in general: Samples of COVID-19 (acute and convalescent) were obtained from the United States, Italy and Spain. T cells, B-cell-depleted T cells, or PBMCs supplied cDNA or gDNA.

Authors' analysis steps: Estimation of nucleated cell counts was performed using reference gene primer amplification. Libraries were prepared by immunoSEQ multiplex PCR; TCRdb keeps only in-frame clonotypes and omits some of them. V and J calls and clone size are given by that table; D and trimming were obtained from the DNA. This sample has over 150,000 clones; approximately 78% occur once, and the top ten carry 1.5% to 2%. The CDR3 sequence is 14 residues long. The germline V gene encodes CDR1 KGHDR and CDR2 SFDVKD. V was pared by 6 bases and J by 4 bases, with 12 bases between. This chain uses TRBV24-1 with TRBJ1-5, with D unresolved. The TCR originated in a man aged 80 or over with acute or convalescent COVID-19. Sequencing was carried out using peripheral blood. The CDR3 sequence is CATSQTARNQPQHF. CDR3 sequence (DNA): TGTGCCACCAGTCAGACTGCAAGAAATCAGCCCCAGCATTTT.